This T cell receptor (beta chain) appears in the sequencing data of a study of cytomegalovirus exposure and HLA in healthy donors. General study results and limits: With DRB1 most and HLA-C fewest, TCR association rates differed between HLA loci in a later analysis. Later findings reportedly placed an Asian-associated ancestry cluster below the approximately 670-donor mean for N-insertions. The majority of TCR sequences were rare, yet some public TCRs appeared in many donors.

This CDR3 has 16 amino acids. CDR1 is SGDLS, CDR2 YYNGEE, per germline. Deletions cut 4 bases from V and 2 bases from J, with 17 bases between. It was with 60 Vbeta and 13 Jbeta primers that the PCR ran. TCRdb keeps only in-frame clones here, not all; method: immunoSEQ multiplex PCR. The sample has about 140,000 clones; 73% are singletons. Turning to this clone: Its antigen is undetermined.

The chain is built from TRBV9 and TRBJ2-3, with a weak D call TRBD2 (6 bases). Sequencing was carried out using PBMCs. The sequence derives from a woman between 35 and 50 years old in good health and CMV-seronegative. The CDR3 loop reads CASSSPLRGNTDTQYF. In nucleotides, the CDR3 is TGTGCCAGCAGCTCCCCACTCCGGGGGAACACAGATACGCAGTATTTT.